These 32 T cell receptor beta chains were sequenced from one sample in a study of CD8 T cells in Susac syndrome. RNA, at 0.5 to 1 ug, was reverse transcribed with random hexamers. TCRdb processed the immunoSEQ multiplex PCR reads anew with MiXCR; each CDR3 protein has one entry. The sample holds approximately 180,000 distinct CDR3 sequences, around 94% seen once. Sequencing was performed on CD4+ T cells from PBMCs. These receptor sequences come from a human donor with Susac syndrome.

This CDR3 is CASSHKRGEQPQHF. CDR3 DNA sequence: TGTGCCAGCAGCCACAAAAGGGGCGAACAGCCCCAGCATTTT. The chain links TRBV6-6 to TRBJ1-5, with a weak D call TRBD1 (5 bases). This CDR3 region has 14 residues. V shed 6 bases and J shed 7 bases, with 16 bases lying between them. Germline V gene data show CDR1 as MNHNY and CDR2 as SVGAGI (reference sequence).

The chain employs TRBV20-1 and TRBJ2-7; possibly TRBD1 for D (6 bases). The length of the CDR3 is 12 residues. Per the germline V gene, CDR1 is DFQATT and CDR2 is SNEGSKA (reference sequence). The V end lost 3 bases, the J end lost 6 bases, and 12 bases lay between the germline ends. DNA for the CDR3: TGCAGTGCTAGGTTAAGCAGGGGCGAGCAGTACTTC. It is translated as CSARLSRGEQYF.

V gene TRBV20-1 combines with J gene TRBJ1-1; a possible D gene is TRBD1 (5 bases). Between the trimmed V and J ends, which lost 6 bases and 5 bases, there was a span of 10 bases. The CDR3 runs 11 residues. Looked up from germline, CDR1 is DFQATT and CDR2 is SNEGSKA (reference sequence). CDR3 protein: CSALRGTEAFF. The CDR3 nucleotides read TGCAGTGCCCTGAGGGGTACTGAAGCTTTCTTT.

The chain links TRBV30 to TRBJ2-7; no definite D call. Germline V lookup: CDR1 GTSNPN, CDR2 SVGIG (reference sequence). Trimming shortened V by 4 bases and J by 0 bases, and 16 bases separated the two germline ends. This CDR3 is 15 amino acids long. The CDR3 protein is CAWMPGRSSSYEQYF. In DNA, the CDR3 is TGTGCCTGGATGCCGGGTAGGTCTAGCTCCTACGAGCAGTACTTC.

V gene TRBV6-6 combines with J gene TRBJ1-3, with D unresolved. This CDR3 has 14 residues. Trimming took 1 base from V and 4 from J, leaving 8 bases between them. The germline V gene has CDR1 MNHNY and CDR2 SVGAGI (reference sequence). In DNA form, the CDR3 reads TGTGCCAGCAGTTACTGGGAAGTGGGAAACACCATATATTTT. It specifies CASSYWEVGNTIYF.

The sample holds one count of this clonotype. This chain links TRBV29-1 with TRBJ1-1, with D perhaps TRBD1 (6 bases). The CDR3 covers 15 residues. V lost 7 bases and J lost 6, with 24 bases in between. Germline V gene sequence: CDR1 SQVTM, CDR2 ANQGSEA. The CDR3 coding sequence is TGCAGCGGAGGGGGGGGGCTAGGAGTTAGGGCTGAAGCTTTCTTT. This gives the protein CSGGGGLGVRAEAFF. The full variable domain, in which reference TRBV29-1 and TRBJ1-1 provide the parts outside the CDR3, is SAVISQKPSRDICQRGTSLTIQCQVDSQVTMMFWYRQQPGQSLTLIATANQGSEATYESGFVIDKFPISRPNLTFSTLTVSNMSPEDSSIYLCSGGGGLGVRAEAFFGQGTRLTVV.

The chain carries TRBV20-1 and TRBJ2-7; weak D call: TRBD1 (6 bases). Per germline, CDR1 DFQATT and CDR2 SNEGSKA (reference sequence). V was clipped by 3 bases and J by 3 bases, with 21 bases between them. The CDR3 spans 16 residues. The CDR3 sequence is CSASDRGGNWFYEQYF. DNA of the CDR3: TGCAGTGCTAGTGACCGAGGGGGAAATTGGTTCTACGAGCAGTACTTC.

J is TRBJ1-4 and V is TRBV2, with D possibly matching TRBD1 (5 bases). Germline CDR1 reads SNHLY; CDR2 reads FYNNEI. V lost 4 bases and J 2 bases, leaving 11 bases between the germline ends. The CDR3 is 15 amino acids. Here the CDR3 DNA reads TGTGCCAGCAGTGCCCGAGGGGCGACTAATGAAAAACTGTTTTTT. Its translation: CASSARGATNEKLFF.

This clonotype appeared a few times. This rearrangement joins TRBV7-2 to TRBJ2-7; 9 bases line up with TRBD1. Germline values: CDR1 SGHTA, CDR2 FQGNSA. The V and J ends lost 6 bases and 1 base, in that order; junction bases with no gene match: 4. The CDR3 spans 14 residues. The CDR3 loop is CASSSDRGSYEQYF. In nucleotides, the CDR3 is TGTGCCAGCAGTTCGGACAGGGGTTCCTACGAGCAGTACTTC.

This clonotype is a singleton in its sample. The CDR3 loop reads CSATIRLWGTDTQYF. The DNA of the CDR3 is TGCAGTGCTACTATCCGGTTGTGGGGAACAGATACGCAGTATTTT. The chain has TRBV20-1 and TRBJ2-3; D uncertain. This CDR3 spans 15 amino acids. V was clipped by 4 bases and J by 3 bases, with 17 bases between them. Germline CDR1 is DFQATT and CDR2 is SNEGSKA (reference sequence).

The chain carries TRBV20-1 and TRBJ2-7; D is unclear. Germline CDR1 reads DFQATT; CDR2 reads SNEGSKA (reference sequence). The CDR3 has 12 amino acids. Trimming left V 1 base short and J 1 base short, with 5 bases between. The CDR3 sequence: CSARGDSYEQYF. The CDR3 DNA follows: TGCAGTGCTAGAGGGGATTCCTACGAGCAGTACTTC.

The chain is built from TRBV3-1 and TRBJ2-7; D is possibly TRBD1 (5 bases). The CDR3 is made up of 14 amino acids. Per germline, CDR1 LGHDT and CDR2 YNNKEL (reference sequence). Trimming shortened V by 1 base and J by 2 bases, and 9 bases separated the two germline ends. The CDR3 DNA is TGTGCCAGCAGCCAAGGTCAGGGCCCCTACGAGCAGTACTTC. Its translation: CASSQGQGPYEQYF.

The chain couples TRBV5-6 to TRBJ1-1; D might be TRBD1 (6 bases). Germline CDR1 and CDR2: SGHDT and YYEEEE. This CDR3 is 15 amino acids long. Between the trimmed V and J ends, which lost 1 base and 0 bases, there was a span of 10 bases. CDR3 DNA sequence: TGTGCCAGCAGCTTGTCTTGGGGGCTGAACACTGAAGCTTTCTTT. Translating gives CASSLSWGLNTEAFF.

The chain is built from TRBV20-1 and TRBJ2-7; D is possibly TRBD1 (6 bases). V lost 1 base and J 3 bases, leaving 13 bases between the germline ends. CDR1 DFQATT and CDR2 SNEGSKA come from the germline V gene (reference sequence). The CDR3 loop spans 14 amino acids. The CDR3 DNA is TGCAGTGCTAGAGGTGGCCCAGGGGTCTACGAGCAGTACTTC. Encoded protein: CSARGGPGVYEQYF.

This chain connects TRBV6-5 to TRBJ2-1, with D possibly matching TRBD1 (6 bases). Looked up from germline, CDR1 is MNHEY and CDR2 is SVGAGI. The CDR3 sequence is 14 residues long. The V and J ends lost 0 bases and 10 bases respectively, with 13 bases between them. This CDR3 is CASSYSAGVSEQFF. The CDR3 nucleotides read TGTGCCAGCAGTTACTCGGCAGGGGTAAGCGAGCAGTTCTTC.

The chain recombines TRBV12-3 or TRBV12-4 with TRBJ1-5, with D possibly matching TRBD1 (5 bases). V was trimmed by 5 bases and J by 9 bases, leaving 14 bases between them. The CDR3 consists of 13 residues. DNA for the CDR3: TGTGCCAGCAGTCGCCGACCTCAGGGGCCCCAGCATTTT. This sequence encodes CASSRRPQGPQHF.

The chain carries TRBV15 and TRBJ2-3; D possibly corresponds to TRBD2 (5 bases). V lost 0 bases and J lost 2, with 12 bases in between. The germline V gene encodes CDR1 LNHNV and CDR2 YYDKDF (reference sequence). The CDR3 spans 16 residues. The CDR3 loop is CATSRDRPGNTDTQYF. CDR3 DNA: TGTGCCACCAGCAGAGATCGGCCGGGAAACACAGATACGCAGTATTTT. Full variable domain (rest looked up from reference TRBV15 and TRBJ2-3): DAMVIQNPRYQVTQFGKPVTLSCSQTLNHNVMYWYQQKSSQAPKLLFHYYDKDFNNEADTPDNFQSRRPNTSFCFLDIRSPGLGDTAMYLCATSRDRPGNTDTQYFGPGTRLTVL.

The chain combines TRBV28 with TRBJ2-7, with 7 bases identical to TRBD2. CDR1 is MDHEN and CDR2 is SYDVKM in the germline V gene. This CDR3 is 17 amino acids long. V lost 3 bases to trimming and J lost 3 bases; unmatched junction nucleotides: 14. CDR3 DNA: TGTGCCAGCAGTTTGTCCCCTCCTACTAGCGTCAGCTACGAGCAGTACTTC. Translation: CASSLSPPTSVSYEQYF.

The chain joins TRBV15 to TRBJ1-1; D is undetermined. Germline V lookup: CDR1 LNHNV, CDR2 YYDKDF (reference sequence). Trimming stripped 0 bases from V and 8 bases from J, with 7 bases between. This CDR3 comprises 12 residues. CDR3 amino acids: CATSRDSTEAFF. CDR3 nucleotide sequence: TGTGCCACCAGCAGAGATTCGACAGAAGCTTTCTTT.

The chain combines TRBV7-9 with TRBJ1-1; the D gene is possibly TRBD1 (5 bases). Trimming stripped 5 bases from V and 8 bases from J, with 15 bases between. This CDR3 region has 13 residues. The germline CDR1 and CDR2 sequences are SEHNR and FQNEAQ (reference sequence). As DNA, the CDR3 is TGTGCCAGCAGCCTGGGCGGGGCGAGGGAAGCTTTCTTT. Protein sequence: CASSLGGAREAFF.

CDR3 region: CAISEGGREYEQYF. Here the CDR3 DNA reads TGTGCCATCAGTGAGGGCGGGAGAGAATACGAGCAGTACTTC. This chain links TRBV10-3 with TRBJ2-7; 7 bases are shared with TRBD2. This CDR3 has 14 amino acids. The trim removed 2 bases at V and 4 bases at J, leaving 5 bases unmatched. Germline V gives CDR1 ENHRY, CDR2 SYGVKD.

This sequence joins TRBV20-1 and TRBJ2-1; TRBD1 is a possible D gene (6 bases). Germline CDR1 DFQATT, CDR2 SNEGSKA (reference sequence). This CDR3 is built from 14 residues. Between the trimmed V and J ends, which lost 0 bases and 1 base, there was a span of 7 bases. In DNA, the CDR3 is TGCAGTGCTAGAGAAAGGGGGTCCTACAATGAGCAGTTCTTC. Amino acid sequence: CSARERGSYNEQFF.

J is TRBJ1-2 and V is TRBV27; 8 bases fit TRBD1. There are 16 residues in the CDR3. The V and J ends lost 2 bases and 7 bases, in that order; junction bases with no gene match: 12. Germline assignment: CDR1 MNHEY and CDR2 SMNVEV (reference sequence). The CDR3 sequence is CASSLDRGTPRSGYTF. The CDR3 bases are TGTGCCAGCAGTTTAGACAGGGGCACCCCTCGGTCTGGCTACACCTTC.

The CDR3 loop is CAWSVKDYSNQPQHF. CDR3 nucleotides: TGTGCCTGGAGTGTAAAAGACTATAGCAATCAGCCCCAGCATTTT. The chain joins TRBV30 to TRBJ1-5; D gene uncertain. Trimming pared 0 bases from V and 0 bases from J, leaving 9 bases between. Germline CDR1 is GTSNPN and CDR2 is SVGIG (reference sequence). The CDR3 contains 15 residues.

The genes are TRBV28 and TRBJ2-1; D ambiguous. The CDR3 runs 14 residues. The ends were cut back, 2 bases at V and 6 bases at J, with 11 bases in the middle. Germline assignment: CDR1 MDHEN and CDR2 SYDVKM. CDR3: CASSLPGGVNEQFF. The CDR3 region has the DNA TGTGCCAGCAGTTTACCCGGCGGTGTCAATGAGCAGTTCTTC.

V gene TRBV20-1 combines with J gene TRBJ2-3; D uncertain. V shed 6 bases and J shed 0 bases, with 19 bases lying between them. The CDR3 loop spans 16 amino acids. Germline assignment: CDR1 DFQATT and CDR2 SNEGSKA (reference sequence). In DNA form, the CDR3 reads TGCAGTGCGGTGAAGGGTCGGTCGTCCAGCACAGATACGCAGTATTTT. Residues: CSAVKGRSSSTDTQYF.

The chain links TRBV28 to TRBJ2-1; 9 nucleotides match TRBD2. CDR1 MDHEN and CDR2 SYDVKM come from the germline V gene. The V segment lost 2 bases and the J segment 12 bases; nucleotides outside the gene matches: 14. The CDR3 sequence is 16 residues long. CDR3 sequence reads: CASSLSAASGTPRQFF. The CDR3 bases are TGTGCCAGCAGTTTAAGCGCGGCTAGCGGGACCCCTCGGCAGTTCTTC. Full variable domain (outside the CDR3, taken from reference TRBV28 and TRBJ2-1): DVKVTQSSRYLVKRTGEKVFLECVQDMDHENMFWYRQDPGLGLRLIYFSYDVKMKEKGDIPEGYSVSREKKERFSLILESASTNQTSMYLCASSLSAASGTPRQFFGPGTRLTVL.

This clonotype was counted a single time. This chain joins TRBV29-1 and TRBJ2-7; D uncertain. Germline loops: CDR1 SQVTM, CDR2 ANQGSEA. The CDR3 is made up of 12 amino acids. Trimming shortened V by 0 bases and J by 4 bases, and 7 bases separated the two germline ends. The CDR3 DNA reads TGCAGCGTTGAAGATATAGTTTACGAGCAGTACTTC. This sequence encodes CSVEDIVYEQYF.

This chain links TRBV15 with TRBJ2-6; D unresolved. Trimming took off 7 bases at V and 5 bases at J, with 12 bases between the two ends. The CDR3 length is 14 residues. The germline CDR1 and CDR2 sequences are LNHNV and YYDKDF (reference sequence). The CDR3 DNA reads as TGTGCCACCACCGCCCCATCCCGGGCCAACGTCCTGACTTTC. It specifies CATTAPSRANVLTF. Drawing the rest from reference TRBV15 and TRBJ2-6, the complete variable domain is DAMVIQNPRYQVTQFGKPVTLSCSQTLNHNVMYWYQQKSSQAPKLLFHYYDKDFNNEADTPDNFQSRRPNTSFCFLDIRSPGLGDTAMYLCATTAPSRANVLTFGAGSRLTVL.

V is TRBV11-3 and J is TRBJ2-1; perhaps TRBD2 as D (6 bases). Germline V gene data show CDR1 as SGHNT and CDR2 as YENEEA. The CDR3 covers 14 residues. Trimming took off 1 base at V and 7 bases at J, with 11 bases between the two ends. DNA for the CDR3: TGTGCCAGCAGCTTAGGATTGGGGGGAAATGAGCAGTTCTTC. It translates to CASSLGLGGNEQFF.

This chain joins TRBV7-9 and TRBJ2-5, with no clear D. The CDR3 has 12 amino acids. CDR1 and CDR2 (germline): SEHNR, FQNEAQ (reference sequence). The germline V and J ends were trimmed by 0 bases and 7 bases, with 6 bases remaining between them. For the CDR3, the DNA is TGTGCCAGCAGCTTAGCTCTAGGGACCCAGTACTTC. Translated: CASSLALGTQYF.

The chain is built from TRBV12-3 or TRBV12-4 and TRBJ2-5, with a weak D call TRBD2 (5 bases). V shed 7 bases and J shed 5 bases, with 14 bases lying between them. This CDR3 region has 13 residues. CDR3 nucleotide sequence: TGTGCCAGCACTCGTCCGGGGATGGAGACCCAGTACTTC. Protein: CASTRPGMETQYF.